These 28 T cell receptor beta chains were sequenced from one sample in a study of blood T cells in healthy people across ages. The authors ran a second PCR of roughly 6 to 12 cycles using a sample-barcoded 5' primer and a J-beta primer mix. MiXCR was run by TCRdb on the 5' RACE reads, yielding one entry per CDR3 protein. The sample contains around 1,500,000 distinct CDR3 sequences, roughly 45% of which appear only once. Sequenced sample: blood. These receptor sequences come from a woman aged 18-29 years in good health.

The gene calls are TRBV12-3 or TRBV12-4 and TRBJ2-3; no firm D call. V lost 6 bases to trimming and J lost 12 bases, with 13 bases between them. This CDR3 comprises 11 residues. The CDR3 region has the DNA TGTGCCAGCAGCCAAAAGTGGGGACAGTATTTT. It translates to CASSQKWGQYF.

The DNA for the CDR3 is TGTGCCAGCCGTACGGACAGGACGGAGACCCAGTACTTC. Protein: CASRTDRTETQYF. V gene TRBV2 combines with J gene TRBJ2-5; 7 nucleotides line up with TRBD1. After removal of 8 bases from V and 5 bases from J, the junction contained 8 bases not matched to a gene. Germline V CDR1 and CDR2: SNHLY, FYNNEI. CDR3 length equals 13 residues.

The chain couples TRBV5-1 to TRBJ2-1; 8 bases align to TRBD1. The CDR3 has 15 amino acids. With 7 bases clipped from V and 2 bases from J, the junction kept 8 bases outside the gene matches. Germline V gene data show CDR1 as SGHRS and CDR2 as YFSETQ. The CDR3 DNA is TGCGCCAGCGGAGAGGACAGGGCTCCCTACAATGAGCAGTTCTTC. Its protein is CASGEDRAPYNEQFF.

This chain uses TRBV15 with TRBJ2-1, with 9 bases identical to TRBD2. The closer fit of TRBJ2-7 to the DNA end suggests the J call may be wrong. The CDR3 has 16 amino acids. The germline V gene encodes CDR1 LNHNV and CDR2 YYDKDF (reference sequence). CDR3 in amino acids: CATQRGAGVLYNEQYF. Here the CDR3 DNA reads TGTGCCACGCAGCGGGGGGCGGGTGTTCTTTACAATGAGCAGTACTTC.

The gene calls are TRBV7-9 and TRBJ2-5; TRBD2 matches at 8 bases. The junction had 7 bases not matched to a gene; V was cut back by 1 base and J by 0 bases. CDR1 SEHNR and CDR2 FQNEAQ come from the germline V gene (reference sequence). CDR3 length equals 17 residues. The CDR3 sequence is CASSLESSGFYQETQYF. DNA of the CDR3: TGTGCCAGCAGCTTAGAATCTAGCGGGTTTTACCAAGAGACCCAGTACTTC.

This clonotype was counted at least ten times. This sequence joins TRBV2 and TRBJ2-1; D perhaps matches TRBD2 (5 bases). Germline CDR1 SNHLY, CDR2 FYNNEI. V was trimmed by 6 bases and J by 4 bases, leaving 16 bases between them. The CDR3 sequence is 15 residues long. This chain's CDR3 is CASRGRRDTYNEQFF. The DNA of the CDR3 is TGTGCCAGCAGAGGGAGAAGGGATACATACAATGAGCAGTTCTTC. Filled out from reference TRBV2 and TRBJ2-1, the complete variable domain reads EPEVTQTPSHQVTQMGQEVILRCVPISNHLYFYWYRQILGQKVEFLVSFYNNEISEKSEIFDDQFSVERPDGSNFTLKIRSTKLEDSAMYFCASRGRRDTYNEQFFGPGTRLTVL.

In regard to this clonotype: A much larger clone lies a single base off, so this may be a read error. The rearrangement links TRBV7-2 to TRBJ1-5, with D tentatively TRBD1 (5 bases). Germline CDR1 reads SGHTA; CDR2 reads FQGNSA. This CDR3 has 12 amino acids. CDR3 region: CASSSTDSPRHF. In DNA, the CDR3 is TGTGCCAGCAGCTCCACCGACAGCCCCCGGCATTTT.

J is TRBJ2-1 and V is TRBV20-1, with 11 bases fitting TRBD2. Germline V gene data show CDR1 as DFQATT and CDR2 as SNEGSKA (reference sequence). With V trimmed by 3 bases and J by 2 bases, 3 bases remained unmatched. The CDR3 sequence is 15 residues long. The CDR3 loop is CSASLLAGAYNEQFF. CDR3 coding DNA: TGCAGTGCTAGCTTACTAGCGGGGGCCTACAATGAGCAGTTCTTC.

This clonotype was recorded a few times. The genes are TRBV7-2 and TRBJ1-1; the D gene is possibly TRBD1 (5 bases). CDR1 and CDR2 (germline): SGHTA, FQGNSA. V gave up 3 bases and J gave up 9 bases, with 23 bases separating them. The CDR3 spans 16 residues. The CDR3 DNA is TGTGCCAGCAGCTTCGGGGGTGTAGGGCACCAAAGTCAAGCTTTCTTT. Translated: CASSFGGVGHQSQAFF. Full variable domain (outside the CDR3, taken from reference TRBV7-2 and TRBJ1-1): GAGVSQSPSNKVTEKGKDVELRCDPISGHTALYWYRQSLGQGLEFLIYFQGNSAPDKSGLPSDRFSAERTGGSVSTLTIQRTQQEDSAVYLCASSFGGVGHQSQAFFGQGTRLTVV.

This chain connects TRBV5-5 to TRBJ1-2; possible D gene TRBD1, 5 bases. The V gene's germline CDR1 is SGHKS and CDR2 YYEKEE (reference sequence). V gave up 3 bases and J gave up 5 bases, with 17 bases separating them. This CDR3 contains 15 residues. This chain's CDR3 is CASSSVGGAGYGYTF. CDR3 DNA sequence: TGTGCCAGCAGCTCCGTTGGAGGGGCTGGGTATGGCTACACCTTC.

This clonotype was counted only a few times. The chain carries TRBV12-3 or TRBV12-4 and TRBJ2-7; 7 positions agree with TRBD1. V lost 5 bases and J lost 8; bases outside the gene matches: 15. This CDR3 comprises 15 residues. The CDR3 DNA reads TGTGCCAGCAGTATCCCTGGGGGACAGCTAAGCCAGCAGTACTTC. This sequence encodes CASSIPGGQLSQQYF.

In this sample, this clonotype turned up a few times. The rearrangement uses TRBV29-1 and TRBJ1-5; TRBD1 agrees at 8 bases. The CDR3 covers 14 residues. Germline values: CDR1 SQVTM, CDR2 ANQGSEA. Here the CDR3 reads CTHWAGGVSQPQHF. The CDR3 region has the DNA TGCACCCATTGGGCAGGGGGCGTTAGTCAGCCCCAGCATTTT.

Points on this clonotype: At one end the junction does not follow the germline gene, possibly because of a read error. This chain connects TRBV12-3 or TRBV12-4 to TRBJ1-5; tentative D call: TRBD1 (6 bases). This CDR3 is built from 17 residues. Written as DNA, the CDR3 is TGTGCGAGCAGTCGGGGGGGAACAGGGTATAGCAATCAGCCCCAGCATTTT. Amino acid sequence: CASSRGGTGYSNQPQHF.

Notes on this clonotype: One end of the junction fails to match germline, which may point to a read error. The chain recombines TRBV18 with TRBJ1-1; unclear D gene. CDR3 length: 15 amino acids. CDR1 and CDR2 (germline): KGHSH, LQKENI. The CDR3 here is CASSPQAGSNTEAFF. The CDR3 DNA is TGTGCCAGCTCGCCACAAGCCGGTTCGAACACTGAAGCTTTCTTT.

V is TRBV5-1 and J is TRBJ2-1; 7 nucleotides agree with TRBD2. Germline trimming cut 0 bases from V and 4 bases from J; bases unmatched to any gene: 4. From germline, CDR1 is SGHRS and CDR2 YFSETQ. The CDR3 length is 15 residues. CDR3 DNA: TGCGCCAGCAGCTTGGGTGGGGGGGAGTACAATGAGCAGTTCTTC. Protein: CASSLGGGEYNEQFF.

Points on this clonotype: One end of the junction does not line up with germline, which may come from a read error. This rearrangement joins TRBV6-6 to TRBJ1-4; D remains ambiguous. CDR3 length equals 15 residues. CDR1 MNHNY and CDR2 SVGAGI come from the germline V gene (reference sequence). DNA for the CDR3: TGTGCCAGCGGTTACATGGAGGTCCCAAATGAAAAACTGTTTTTT. Residues: CASGYMEVPNEKLFF.

This sequence joins TRBV6-2 or TRBV6-3 and TRBJ2-5, with TRBD2 matching over 10 bases. V dropped 9 bases and J dropped 11; count of bases not matched to a gene: 12. This CDR3 has 13 amino acids. Germline assignment: CDR1 MNHEY and CDR2 SVGEGT. The CDR3 nucleotides read TGTGCCAGTAAAGCGGGGGGGGACAATGAGCAGTACTTC. Residues: CASKAGGDNEQYF.

This chain connects TRBV24-1 to TRBJ2-3; TRBD1 might be the D (5 bases). The CDR3 spans 15 residues. The germline gives CDR1 KGHDR, CDR2 SFDVKD. V was shortened by 5 bases and J by 5 bases, with 16 bases between the two germline ends. The CDR3 sequence is CATSAARGRRDTQYF. As DNA, the CDR3 is TGTGCCACCAGTGCGGCTAGGGGCCGACGAGATACGCAGTATTTT.

The chain links TRBV5-1 to TRBJ2-7; maybe TRBD1 (6 bases). The germline V and J ends were trimmed by 0 bases and 7 bases, with 14 bases remaining between them. The length of the CDR3 is 14 residues. CDR1 and CDR2 from the germline V gene are SGHRS and YFSETQ. This CDR3 is CASSLVYREYEQYF. In DNA, the CDR3 is TGCGCCAGCAGCTTGGTTTACAGGGAATATGAGCAGTACTTC.

The chain uses TRBV20-1 and TRBJ2-5; the D gene could be TRBD1 or TRBD2 (5 bases each). CDR1 is DFQATT and CDR2 is SNEGSKA in the germline V gene (reference sequence). Trimming removed 3 bases at V and 2 bases at J, with 10 bases between. The CDR3 totals 13 residues. The CDR3, as DNA: TGCAGTGCTAGTTCAGGGAGTCAAGAGACCCAGTACTTC. Translating gives CSASSGSQETQYF.

This clonotype was seen a handful of times. The J gene is TRBJ2-1, the V gene TRBV10-2, with 7 bases fitting TRBD2. J gave up 0 bases and V 0 bases, and 2 bases lay outside the gene matches. The CDR3 has 16 amino acids. Germline loops: CDR1 WSHSY, CDR2 SAAADI. CDR3 protein: CASSESGGSSYNEQFF. CDR3 in DNA: TGCGCCAGCAGTGAGTCCGGCGGGAGCTCCTACAATGAGCAGTTCTTC.

This clonotype was recorded a few times. A much bigger clone sits one base away, suggesting this may be a read error. The J gene is TRBJ2-5, the V gene TRBV29-1; D gene ambiguous. In germline, CDR1 is SQVTM, CDR2 ANQGSEA. Trimming stripped 4 bases from V and 11 bases from J, with 26 bases between. The CDR3 extends over 15 amino acids. In nucleotides, the CDR3 is TGCAGCGTTGGGAGTTCTCTCCTTCTAGGCAATGAGCAGTACTTC. Translation gives CSVGSSLLLGNEQYF.

The chain combines TRBV19 with TRBJ1-5; 7 bases agree with TRBD1. Losses at the gene ends were 3 bases for V and 4 bases for J; bases not matched to a gene: 6. In germline, CDR1 is LNHDA, CDR2 SQIVND (reference sequence). The CDR3 is 15 amino acids. CDR3 DNA sequence: TGTGCCAGTAGTATCATGGGACAGAGGAATCAGCCCCAGCATTTT. This sequence encodes CASSIMGQRNQPQHF.

The rearrangement links TRBV5-5 to TRBJ2-7; D remains unclear. The CDR3 has 13 residues. In germline, CDR1 is SGHKS, CDR2 YYEKEE (reference sequence). Trimming cost V 4 bases and J 0 bases, with 8 bases left between them. As DNA, the CDR3 is TGTGCCAGCAGCCCACCCTTCTCCTACGAGCAGTACTTC. Encoded protein: CASSPPFSYEQYF.

The CDR3 is CSGVRGVDTQYF. The CDR3 coding sequence is TGCAGTGGGGTCCGAGGGGTAGATACGCAGTATTTT. The chain carries TRBV20-1 and TRBJ2-3, with D perhaps being TRBD1 or TRBD2 (5 bases each). The CDR3 length is 12 residues. Germline CDR1 DFQATT, CDR2 SNEGSKA (reference sequence). The V and J ends lost 7 bases and 5 bases respectively, with 13 bases between them.

The V call is TRBV28, the J call TRBJ1-5; D is possibly TRBD1 (5 bases). The CDR3 has 12 residues. Trimming took off 11 bases at V and 3 bases at J, with 11 bases between the two ends. Germline CDR1 MDHEN, CDR2 SYDVKM. The CDR3 DNA sequence: TGTGCCGGGGCGGCCAACAATCAGCCCCAGCATTTT. Protein sequence: CAGAANNQPQHF.

The chain is built from TRBV21-1 and TRBJ2-7; the D call in the table, TRBD1, was not verified against the DNA. The DNA end is a closer match to TRBJ2-5, so the J assignment may be wrong. TRBV21-1 is noted as a pseudogene. This CDR3 comprises 12 residues. CDR3 sequence: CATVRRGWTQYF. DNA of the CDR3: TGTGCCACCGTCCGCAGGGGGTGGACCCAGTACTTC.

The V and J genes are TRBV6-2 or TRBV6-3 and TRBJ2-7, with TRBD2 identical over 11 bases. The germline CDR1 and CDR2 sequences are MNHEY and SVGEGT. There are 15 residues in the CDR3. Trimming at V came to 8 bases and at J to 7 bases, leaving 13 bases not matched to a gene. CDR3 in amino acids: CASGGLAGGNNEQYF. CDR3 bases: TGTGCCAGCGGGGGCCTAGCGGGAGGCAACAATGAGCAGTACTTC.